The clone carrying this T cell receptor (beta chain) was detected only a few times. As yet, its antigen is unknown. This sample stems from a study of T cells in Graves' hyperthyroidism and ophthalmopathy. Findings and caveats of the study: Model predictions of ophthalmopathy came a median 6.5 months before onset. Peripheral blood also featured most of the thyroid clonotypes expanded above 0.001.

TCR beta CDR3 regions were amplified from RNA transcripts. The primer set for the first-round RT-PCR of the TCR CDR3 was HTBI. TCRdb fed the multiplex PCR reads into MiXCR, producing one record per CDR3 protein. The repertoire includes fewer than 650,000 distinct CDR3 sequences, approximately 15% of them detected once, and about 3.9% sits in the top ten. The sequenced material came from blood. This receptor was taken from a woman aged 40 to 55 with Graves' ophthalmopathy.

The CDR3 region is CAWQPGLAGFQETQYF. CDR3 sequence (DNA): TGTGCCTGGCAGCCGGGACTAGCGGGATTTCAAGAGACCCAGTACTTC. The chain employs TRBV30 and TRBJ2-5; 13 nucleotides agree with TRBD2. After removal of 5 bases from V and 2 bases from J, the junction contained 8 bases not matched to a gene. Germline V gene data show CDR1 as GTSNPN and CDR2 as SVGIG (reference sequence). There are 16 residues in the CDR3.